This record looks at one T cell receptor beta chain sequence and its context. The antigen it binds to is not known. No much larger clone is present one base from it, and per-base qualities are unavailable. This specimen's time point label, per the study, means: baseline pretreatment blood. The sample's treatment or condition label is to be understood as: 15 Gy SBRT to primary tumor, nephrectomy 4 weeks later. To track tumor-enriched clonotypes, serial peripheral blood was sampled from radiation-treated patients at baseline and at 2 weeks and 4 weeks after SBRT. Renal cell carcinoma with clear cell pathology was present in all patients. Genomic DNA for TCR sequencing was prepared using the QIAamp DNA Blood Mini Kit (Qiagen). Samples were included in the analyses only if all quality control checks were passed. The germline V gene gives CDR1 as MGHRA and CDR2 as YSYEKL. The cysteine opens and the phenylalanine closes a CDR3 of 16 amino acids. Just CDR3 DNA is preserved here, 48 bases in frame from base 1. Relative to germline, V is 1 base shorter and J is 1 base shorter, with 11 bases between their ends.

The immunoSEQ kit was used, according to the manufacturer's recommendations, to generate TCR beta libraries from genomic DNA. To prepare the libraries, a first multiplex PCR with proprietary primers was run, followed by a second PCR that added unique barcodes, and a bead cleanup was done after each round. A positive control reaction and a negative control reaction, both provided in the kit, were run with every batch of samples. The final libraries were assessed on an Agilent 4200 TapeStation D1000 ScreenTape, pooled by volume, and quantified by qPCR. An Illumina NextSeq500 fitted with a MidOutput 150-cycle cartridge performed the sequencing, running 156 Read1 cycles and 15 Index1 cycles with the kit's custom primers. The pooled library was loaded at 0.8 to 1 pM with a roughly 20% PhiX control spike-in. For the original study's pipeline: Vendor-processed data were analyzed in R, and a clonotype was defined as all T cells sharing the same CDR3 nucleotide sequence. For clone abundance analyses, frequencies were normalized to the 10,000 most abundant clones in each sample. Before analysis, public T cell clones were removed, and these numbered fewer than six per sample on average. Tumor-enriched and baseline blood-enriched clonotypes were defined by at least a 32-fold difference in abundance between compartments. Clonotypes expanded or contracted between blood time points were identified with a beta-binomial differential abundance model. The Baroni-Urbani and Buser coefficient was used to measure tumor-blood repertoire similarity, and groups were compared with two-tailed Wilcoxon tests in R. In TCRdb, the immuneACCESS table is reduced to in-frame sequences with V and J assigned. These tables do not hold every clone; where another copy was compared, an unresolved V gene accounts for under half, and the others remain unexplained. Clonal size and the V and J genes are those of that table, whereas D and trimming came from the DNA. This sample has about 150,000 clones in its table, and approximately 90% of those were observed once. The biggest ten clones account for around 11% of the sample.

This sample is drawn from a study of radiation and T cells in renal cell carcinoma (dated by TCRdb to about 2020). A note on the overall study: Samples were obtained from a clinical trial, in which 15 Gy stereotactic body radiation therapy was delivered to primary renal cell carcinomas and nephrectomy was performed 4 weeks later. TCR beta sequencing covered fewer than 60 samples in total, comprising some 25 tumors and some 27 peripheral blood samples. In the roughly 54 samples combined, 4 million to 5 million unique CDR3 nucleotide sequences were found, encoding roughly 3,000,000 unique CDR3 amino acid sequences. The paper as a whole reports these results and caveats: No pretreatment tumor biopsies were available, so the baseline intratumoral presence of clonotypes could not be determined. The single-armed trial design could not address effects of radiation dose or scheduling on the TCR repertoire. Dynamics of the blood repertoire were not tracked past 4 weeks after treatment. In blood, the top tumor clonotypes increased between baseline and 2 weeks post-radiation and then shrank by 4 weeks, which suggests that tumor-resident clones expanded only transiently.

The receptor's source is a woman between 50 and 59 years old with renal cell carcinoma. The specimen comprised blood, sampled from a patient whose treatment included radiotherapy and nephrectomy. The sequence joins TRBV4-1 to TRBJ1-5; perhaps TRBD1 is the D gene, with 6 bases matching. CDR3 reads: CASSQVTRGSNQPQHF. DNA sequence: TGCGCCAGCAGCCAAGTAACGAGGGGGAGCAATCAGCCCCAGCATTTT.